The 9 T cell receptor beta chains presented below share a single source sample, sequenced in a study of shared clonotypes between healthy human individuals. Using immunoSEQ multiplex PCR, the repertoire was profiled, and TCRdb retains in-frame clones only, with some absent. This table holds 330,000 or so clones, about 74% found once. The sequencing input was memory CD4+ T cells sorted from blood. Stated subset: CD45RA-negative fraction. These receptors originate from a man aged 25-45 years in good health.

The rearrangement uses TRBV5-5 and TRBJ1-1; D is uncertain. V gave up 4 bases and J gave up 0 bases, with 16 bases separating them. CDR1 is SGHKS and CDR2 is YYEKEE in the germline V gene (reference sequence). The CDR3 has 16 residues. This CDR3 is CASSGKGIAVNTEAFF. The CDR3 region has the DNA TGTGCCAGCAGCGGGAAAGGGATTGCGGTGAACACTGAAGCTTTCTTT. The whole variable domain, filled in from reference TRBV5-5 and TRBJ1-1, reads DAGVTQSPTHLIKTRGQQVTLRCSPISGHKSVSWYQQVLGQGPQFIFQYYEKEERGRGNFPDRFSARQFPNYSSELNVNALLLGDSALYLCASSGKGIAVNTEAFFGQGTRLTVV.

The DNA for the CDR3 is TGTGCCAGCAGTTCTTCTAGCGGCTCCTCCTACGAGCAGTACTTC. Protein product: CASSSSSGSSYEQYF. The chain joins TRBV28 to TRBJ2-7, with 7 bases identical to TRBD2. The CDR3 is 15 amino acids. Trimming took 4 bases from V and 0 from J; bases not matched to a gene: 6. The germline V gene has CDR1 MDHEN and CDR2 SYDVKM.

This clone was seen more than once but under ten times. The rearrangement uses TRBV4-3 and TRBJ1-1; maybe TRBD1 (5 bases). Per the germline V gene, CDR1 is LGHNA and CDR2 is YSLEER. This CDR3 region has 15 residues. V shed 2 bases and J shed 5 bases, with 15 bases lying between them. This CDR3 reads CASSQPVAGGTEAFF. CDR3 coding DNA: TGCGCCAGCAGCCAACCGGTGGCGGGGGGAACTGAAGCTTTCTTT.

This clone was observed a handful of times. The sample holds other DNA sequences that translate to the same CDR3. The chain links TRBV2 to TRBJ1-5; no definite D call. Trimming shortened V by 2 bases and J by 0 bases, and 8 bases separated the two germline ends. The CDR3 loop spans 15 amino acids. CDR1 is SNHLY, CDR2 FYNNEI, per germline. CDR3 bases: TGTGCCAGCAGTGAATCCCCCAATAGCAATCAGCCCCAGCATTTT. Translation: CASSESPNSNQPQHF.

CDR3 nucleotide sequence: TGTGCCAGCAGCTCCCTTTTCACAGATACGCAGTATTTT. Amino acid sequence: CASSSLFTDTQYF. V is TRBV5-4 and J is TRBJ2-3, with unresolved D. In germline, CDR1 is SGHNT, CDR2 YYREEE (reference sequence). This CDR3 region has 13 residues. The V end was cut by 3 bases, the J end by 2 bases, with 7 bases between.

A word on this clone: The sample holds other DNA sequences that translate to the same CDR3. The chain combines TRBV5-1 with TRBJ2-5; no definite D call. The germline V and J ends were trimmed by 0 bases and 2 bases, with 8 bases remaining between them. The germline gives CDR1 SGHRS, CDR2 YFSETQ. The CDR3 runs 14 residues. For the CDR3, the DNA is TGCGCCAGCAGCTTGGGGTCCGGACAAGAGACCCAGTACTTC. The encoded protein is CASSLGSGQETQYF.

The chain couples TRBV11-2 to TRBJ2-5; 14 bases map to TRBD2. The CDR3 runs to 16 residues. The germline CDR1 and CDR2 sequences are SGHAT and FQNNGV. The trim removed 5 bases at V and 5 bases at J, leaving 7 bases unmatched. For the CDR3, the DNA is TGTGCCAGCAGCAAACCGGGACTAGCGGGAGAGGAGACCCAGTACTTC. Its protein product is CASSKPGLAGEETQYF.

This clone appeared many times. This sample also contains other DNA sequences that code for the same CDR3. The chain is built from TRBV29-1 and TRBJ2-3; a weak D match, TRBD1 (5 bases). Per the germline V gene, CDR1 is SQVTM and CDR2 is ANQGSEA. Between the trimmed V and J ends, which lost 3 bases and 0 bases, there was a span of 13 bases. This CDR3 comprises 15 residues. This chain's CDR3 is CSVDGQGLSTDTQYF. DNA for the CDR3: TGCAGCGTTGATGGACAAGGGCTCAGCACAGATACGCAGTATTTT.

The chain carries TRBV27 and TRBJ2-7; D call uncertain. The CDR3 runs to 11 residues. Trimming left V 4 bases short and J 8 bases short, with 9 bases between. The germline CDR1 and CDR2 sequences are MNHEY and SMNVEV (reference sequence). The CDR3 DNA follows: TGTGCCAGCAGTTCGGCTTTGAAGCAGTACTTC. The encoded protein is CASSSALKQYF.